This TCR beta chain was recorded in a study of cytomegalovirus exposure and HLA in healthy donors (dated 2017 in TCRdb). Background on the whole study: An earlier analysis of roughly 500 of the donors reported over 250 Gb of sequence data and 100 million to 120 million unique TCR beta sequences obtained from around 180 million T cells. An early release that covered 640 HLA-typed donors contained approximately 300 gigabases of sequencing data and approximately 85 million unique TCR sequences. Class I and class II HLA loci were covered by the typing at four-digit resolution. Every repertoire in the discovery cohort had been generated on one and the same sequencing platform. The aim of the study was to test whether cataloging public T cell receptors could identify signatures of past pathogen exposure. Rather than using new phenotypic data, the later analysis identified candidate immune exposures from TCR beta sequences and from how often those sequences occurred across donors. Roughly 5 DR-DQ haplotypes were handled as single units for association and clustering, since linkage in the cohort was strong. In a later analysis, previously published TCR beta repertoires from about 670 donors were re-analyzed and high-resolution HLA genotyping was added so that TCR occurrence patterns could be studied. Among roughly 400 genotyped donors of the cohort, an average of approximately 200,000 unique TCR beta nucleotide sequences was sequenced per donor, of which 15% to 20% were non-productive. Among the approximately 430 genotyped donors, about 85% belonged to the genetic ancestry cluster associated with self-reported Caucasian donors. Donor age, sex, ethnicity and CMV serostatus were compiled together with the repertoire data. In an earlier analysis of more than 550 of the donors, high-throughput TCR beta sequencing was used to judge whether each TCR beta V gene segment behaved as functional or pseudogenic. To predict cytomegalovirus infection status, the study combined high-throughput TCR immunosequencing, statistical association of individual TCRs with disease status, and machine learning. A separate validation cohort of about 110 different subjects was used in addition to the roughly 700-subject first cohort. The study profiled the T cell repertoires of more than 500 subjects by immunosequencing and related them to cytomegalovirus serostatus. The number of donors typed differed by locus, with roughly 629-640 for A, B, C, DRB1 and DQB1, roughly 520 for DQA1, about 610 for DPA1, and some 470 for DPB1. A later genetic analysis used genome-wide SNP genotypes for about three fifths of the roughly 700 donors, treating that subset as a discovery cohort. On the study overall, not on this receptor specifically: The presence/absence analyses assumed that sequencing depth was roughly uniform across donors, and that assumption may not be true. Because counts were too low, seventeen rarely observed V segments, including chromosome 9 orphons, were left out of the earlier analysis of 587 of the donors. A further reported finding was that TCR beta sequences accurately predicted the HLA-A and HLA-B alleles for most subjects in the first cohort. The sequencing pipeline was judged likely to have produced a cluster of highly shared sequence variants as a technical artifact. Cytomegalovirus status was reported to be diagnosed by the classifier with high specificity and sensitivity in both the original and validation cohorts. According to a later genetic analysis, donors in an Asian-associated ancestry cluster had fewer N-insertions in productive TCRs than the approximately 630-donor mean. Broadly in line with IMGT annotations, most TCR beta V segments showed up in productive rearrangements about 87% or about 30% of the time in an earlier analysis of 450 to 600 of the donors. Correlated functional status among segregating V segments might be attributable to linkage disequilibrium, but an unknown experimental factor could not be ruled out. CMV serostatus was the only immune exposure information available for the cohort. Assigning TCR associations to individual alleles was difficult when HLA alleles, especially DR and DQ, strongly co-occurred. In a later analysis, HLA-associated TCR beta chains showed more clonal expansion and lower generation probabilities than non-associated chains that were equally common. The 87-base-pair reads could not distinguish some IMGT-functional V segments, including TRBV6-2 and TRBV6-3, so those segments were excluded. The study gave a list of 150 to 200 TCR beta chains associated with cytomegalovirus. In this cohort, only TCR beta chains were sequenced, and detectable features were limited by the absence of alpha or paired-chain data. In a later analysis, several top co-occurrence clusters were reported to appear linked to parvovirus B19, influenza, CMV and Epstein-Barr virus. In a later genetic analysis, a missense DCLRE1C variant was associated with V-gene and J-gene trimming of TCR beta chains, and the association was replicated in an independent cohort. The authors suggested that the approach could potentially be extended to other disease states and immunological phenotypes. Most TCR sequences were observed very rarely across donors, whereas some public TCRs were present in many individuals. Three of the identified cytomegalovirus-associated TCR beta chains were confirmed in vitro to be specific for cytomegalovirus antigens. In a later analysis, some 17,000 TCR beta sequences were associated with specific HLA alleles at a false discovery rate of 0.05. A later analysis found that TCR association rates varied across HLA loci, with DRB1 alleles showing the most associated TCRs and HLA-C alleles the fewest. Most CMV-associated TCR beta chains appeared to be HLA-restricted in a later analysis, and the HLA associations seemed to be driven largely by CMV exposure. Because some donors lacked HLA typing at each locus, the association tests relied only on the typed subset.

On this clone: Its cognate antigen has yet to be identified.

The cohort was made up of approximately 670 healthy bone marrow donors. All cohort members were sampled while nominally healthy, although unrecorded immune exposures were likely present. The donor tested CMV seronegative, placing the donor among the 300 to 450 seronegative members of the cohort. A peripheral blood sample was collected from each donor, and TCR beta sequencing was performed on peripheral blood mononuclear cells. The Qiagen DNeasy Blood Extraction Kit was used to extract genomic DNA from the blood cell samples. Preparation of the library involved the immunoSEQ multiplex PCR assay. For the multiplex PCR, a mixture combining 60 forward primers for TCR Vbeta segments and 13 reverse primers for TCR Jbeta segments was used. The CDR3 region of rearranged TCR beta genes was amplified from genomic DNA with a multiplex PCR assay. The Illumina HiSeq System was used to sequence the amplified TCR beta libraries as 87-base-pair reads. As for the original processing: In a later analysis, some 80 million unique TCR beta chains were counted across the roughly 700 repertoires, and roughly 11 million of these chains were shared by at least two donors. Raw reads were error-corrected and collapsed into unique sequences with a nearest-neighbor algorithm that merged closely related sequences to remove PCR and sequencing errors. V, D and J gene segments were assigned by aligning CDR3 sequences to IMGT reference sequences. For a sequence to be retained, a match of at least six nucleotides to both a V gene segment and a J gene segment was required. Rearrangements were called productive when the CDR3 lacked stop codons and stayed in frame with V and J; all others were non-productive. Following IMGT convention, CDR3 was defined as the stretch from the second conserved V-encoded cysteine to the conserved J-encoded phenylalanine. In an earlier analysis of some 550 of the donors, sequences lacking an unambiguous match to a single V gene segment were excluded. In an earlier analysis of almost 600 of the donors, a V segment was called functional when productive rearrangements were above 56.7%, and segregating when the standard deviation between donors exceeded 5%. To diagnose cytomegalovirus status from the catalog of TCR beta chain sequences, a statistical classification framework was built. In a later analysis, TCR nucleotide sequences were compared against IMGT/GENE-DB human TR gene sequences so that V and J genes could be assigned. Using the TCRdist pipeline, a later analysis assigned CDR3 sequences along with most-parsimonious VDJ recombination scenarios. In a later analysis, every TCR beta chain was defined by the combination of its CDR3 amino acid sequence and its V-gene family, and reads without a unique V-gene family were dropped. In a later analysis, nearly 600 highly shared, low-generation-probability nucleotide sequences were removed to address suspected cross-contamination and a sequencing artifact. For each public chain, a later analysis derived a clonal expansion index from normalized ranks of inferred template counts within each repertoire. In a later analysis, generation probabilities were computed using a VDJ recombination model fitted to out-of-frame rearrangements, and the results were checked against IGoR. In a later analysis, TCR-TCR, TCR-HLA and TCR-CMV co-occurrence was scored with hypergeometric tests, and a repertoire-size bias correction was applied to TCR pairs. False discovery rates were estimated in a later analysis by permuting HLA or CMV assignments 20 times. In a later analysis, co-occurring TCRs were grouped using DBSCAN, with TCRdist sequence similarity added in when clustering inside HLA-allele-positive subsets. For co-occurrence clustering, repertoires with fewer than 30,000 or more than 120,000 public chains were excluded, along with roughly 5 repertoires with anomalous nucleotide sharing. What TCRdb holds here is the immuneACCESS table cut down to in-frame rearrangements. Part of the clones is not present; checked against another copy, under half of the missing clones reflect an unresolved V gene, and the others are unexplained. The V and J calls and clone size are taken from that table; D and trimming were inferred from the DNA. Per the sample table, the count is about 140,000 clones. The biggest ten clones account for 0.96% of the sample.

CDR1 and CDR2 are drawn from the germline V gene (reference sequence): LNHDA, SQIVND. V is clipped by 7 bases and J by 7 bases, and the sequence between their germline boundaries is 20 bases long. Including the terminal cysteine and phenylalanine, the CDR3 comprises 15 residues. The entry retains the CDR3 DNA only, 45 bases that are in frame from base 1. The V and J segments used are TRBV19 and TRBJ2-1; TRBD2 is perhaps the D gene, given 7 matching bases. The receptor's source is a male donor in good health and CMV-seronegative. Sequenced: PBMCs. The nucleotides read TGTGCCAGTAACCGTCCGGGGGGCGTTCCAAATGAGCAGTTCTTC. It encodes CASNRPGGVPNEQFF.